Included here is one T cell receptor (beta chain) sequence, with context. The antigen is not known. One end of the junction does not line up with germline, which may come from a read error. Authors' methods: Lowest detectable productive clonotype frequency was 2.59 x 10-5. TCRdb keeps only in-frame clones here, not all; method: immunoSEQ multiplex PCR. Clone size and V and J calls were adopted from that table, with D and trimming inferred from the DNA. The table has approximately 30,000 clones, roughly two thirds seen once. The data originate from a study of STAT5B mutations in CD4+ large granular lymphocyte leukemia. CDR1 and CDR2 (germline): SSHAT, FNYEAQ (reference sequence). This CDR3 comprises 15 residues. Control samples were healthy donors' buffy coats. Study findings and constraints: TRBV06-family usage was enriched in top patient clones (8/27) versus controls (2/35).

The TCR sequence derives from a human donor in good health. V and J are TRBV7-7 and TRBJ2-1, with 8 bases identical to TRBD2. The sample was CD4+ T cells from blood buffy coats. This CDR3 reads CASSPAGVSYNEQFF. The CDR3 nucleotides read TGTGCTAGCAGTCCAGCGGGGGTATCCTACAATGAGCAGTTCTTC.